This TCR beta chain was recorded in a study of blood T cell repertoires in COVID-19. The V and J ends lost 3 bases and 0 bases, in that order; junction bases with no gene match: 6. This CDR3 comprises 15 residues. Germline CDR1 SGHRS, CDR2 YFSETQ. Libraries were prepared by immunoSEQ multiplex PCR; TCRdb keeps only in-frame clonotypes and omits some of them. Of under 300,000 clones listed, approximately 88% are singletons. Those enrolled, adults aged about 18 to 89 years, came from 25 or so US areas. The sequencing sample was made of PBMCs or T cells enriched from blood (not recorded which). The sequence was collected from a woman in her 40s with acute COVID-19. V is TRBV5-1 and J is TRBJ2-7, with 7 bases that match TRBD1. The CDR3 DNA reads TGCGCCAGCAGCTATACCGGGACAGCCTCCTACGAGCAGTACTTC. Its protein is CASSYTGTASYEQYF.